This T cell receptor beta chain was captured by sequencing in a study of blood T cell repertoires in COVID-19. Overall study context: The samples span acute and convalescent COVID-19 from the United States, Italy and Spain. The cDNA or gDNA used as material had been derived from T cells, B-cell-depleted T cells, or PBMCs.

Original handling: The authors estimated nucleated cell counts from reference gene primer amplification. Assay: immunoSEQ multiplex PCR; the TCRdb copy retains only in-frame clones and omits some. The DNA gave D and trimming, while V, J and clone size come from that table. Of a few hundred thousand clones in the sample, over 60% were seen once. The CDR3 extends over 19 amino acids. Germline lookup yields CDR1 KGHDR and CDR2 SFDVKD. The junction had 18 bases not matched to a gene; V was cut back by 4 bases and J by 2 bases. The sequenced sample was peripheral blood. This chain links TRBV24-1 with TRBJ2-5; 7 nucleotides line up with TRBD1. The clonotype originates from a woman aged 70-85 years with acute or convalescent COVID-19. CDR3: CATSDPREGTAYNQETQYF. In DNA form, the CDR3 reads TGTGCCACCAGTGACCCCCGAGAAGGGACAGCCTACAATCAAGAGACCCAGTACTTC.